A selection of T cell receptor beta chains follows, all from one sample in a study of blood T cells in healthy people across ages. TCRdb used MiXCR to reprocess the 5' RACE reads, holding one entry per CDR3 protein. The data hold about 1,400,000 distinct CDR3 sequences, with approximately 59% observed a single time. The sample consisted of blood. The receptors derive from a man younger than 35 in good health. Each CDR3 is given with its conserved first and last residue.

V: TRBV27
J: TRBJ2-5
CDR3: CASGYQTQYF

V: TRBV7-2
J: TRBJ2-7
CDR3: CASSLDLRGRAYEQYF

V: TRBV6-1
J: TRBJ2-3
CDR3: CASKEYNRGTDTQYF

V: TRBV29-1
J: TRBJ1-2
CDR3: CSVGDSISRGNYGYTF

V: TRBV4-2
J: TRBJ2-1
CDR3: CASSHQREQFF

V: TRBV20-1
J: TRBJ1-2
CDR3: CSAREESSYGYTF

V: TRBV6-2/TRBV6-3
J: TRBJ2-4
CDR3: CASAGSRNIQYF

V: TRBV6-2/TRBV6-3
J: TRBJ2-4
CDR3: CASRGTTKNIQYF

V: TRBV6-5
J: TRBJ2-3
CDR3: CASRAVRDTQYF

V: TRBV27
J: TRBJ2-1
CDR3: CASRGLAGWGKNEQFF

V: TRBV6-2/TRBV6-3
J: TRBJ1-3
CDR3: CASSPRDSSGNTIYF

V: TRBV24-1
J: TRBJ1-1
CDR3: CATADREGTEAFF

V: TRBV27
J: TRBJ2-7
CDR3: CASSTYPSYEQYF

V: TRBV7-9
J: TRBJ2-7
CDR3: CASSFRGSGIYEQYF

V: TRBV20-1
J: TRBJ2-7
CDR3: CSAPMGTSPYEQYF

V: TRBV4-1
J: TRBJ1-5
CDR3: CASSQQALQPQHF

V: TRBV7-2
J: TRBJ2-3
CDR3: CASSPLLATDTQYF

V: TRBV20-1
J: TRBJ2-7
CDR3: CSARDPDRVRYEQYF

V: TRBV20-1
J: TRBJ2-7
CDR3: CSAIPTDSSYEQYF

V: TRBV6-2/TRBV6-3
J: TRBJ2-1
CDR3: CASERGSTNSYNEQFF

V: TRBV4-2
J: NA
CDR3: CASSQVQAGGSSSYEQYF

V: TRBV29-1
J: TRBJ1-4
CDR3: CSAIIEAPNEKLFF

V: TRBV25-1
J: TRBJ1-6
CDR3: CASREGLSPLHF